The clone carrying this T cell receptor beta chain was recorded a few times. The antigen is not known. Every participating donor gave one draw, a heparinised blood sample averaging about 100 mL. The data are from a study of beta chain features in type 1 diabetes. About the study: Analysis included 100 million to 110 million sorted cells drawn from all samples.

Findings of the study overall: It was not settled here whether HLA type affects TCRB rearrangement.

V was clipped by 1 base and J by 1 base, with 9 bases between them. The CDR3 length is 15 residues. CDR1 and CDR2 (germline): SGHTA, FQGNSA. Of the isolated RNA, all was reverse transcribed, and so the sequenced material was expressed TCRB transcripts. The repertoire was sequenced with immunoSEQ multiplex PCR; TCRdb's copy has only in-frame clones and lacks some. The sample lists under 550,000 clones; 9.5% to 12% were seen once. The J gene is TRBJ2-3, the V gene TRBV7-2, with D possibly TRBD2 on 6 matching bases. This TCR derives from a woman aged 18-30 years in good health. The specimen sequenced was naive CD4+ T cells from blood. The CDR3 DNA reads as TGTGCCAGCAGCTTAGAGACGGGAGGCACAGATACGCAGTATTTT. It translates to CASSLETGGTDTQYF.